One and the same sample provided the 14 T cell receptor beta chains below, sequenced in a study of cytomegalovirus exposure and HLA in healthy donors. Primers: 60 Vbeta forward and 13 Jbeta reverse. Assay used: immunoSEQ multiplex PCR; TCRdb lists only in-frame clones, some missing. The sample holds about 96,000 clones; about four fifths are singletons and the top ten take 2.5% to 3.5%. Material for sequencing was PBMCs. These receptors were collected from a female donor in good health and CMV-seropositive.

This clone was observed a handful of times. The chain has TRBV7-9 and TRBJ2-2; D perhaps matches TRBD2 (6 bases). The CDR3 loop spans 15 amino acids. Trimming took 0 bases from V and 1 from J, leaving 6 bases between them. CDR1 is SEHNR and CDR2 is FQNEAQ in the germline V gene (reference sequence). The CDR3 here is CASSLAGGNTGELFF. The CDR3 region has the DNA TGTGCCAGCAGCTTAGCGGGAGGGAACACCGGGGAGCTGTTTTTT. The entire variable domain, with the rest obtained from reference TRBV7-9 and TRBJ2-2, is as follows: DTGVSQNPRHKITKRGQNVTFRCDPISEHNRLYWYRQTLGQGPEFLTYFQNEAQLEKSRLLSDRFSAERPKGSFSTLEIQRTEQGDSAMYLCASSLAGGNTGELFFGEGSRLTVL.

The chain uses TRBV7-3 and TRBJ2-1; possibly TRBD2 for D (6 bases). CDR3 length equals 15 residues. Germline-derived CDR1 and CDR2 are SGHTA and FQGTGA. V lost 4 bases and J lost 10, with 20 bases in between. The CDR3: CASSSSPGGAGEQFF. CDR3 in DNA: TGTGCCAGCAGCTCCAGCCCGGGCGGGGCGGGCGAGCAGTTCTTC.

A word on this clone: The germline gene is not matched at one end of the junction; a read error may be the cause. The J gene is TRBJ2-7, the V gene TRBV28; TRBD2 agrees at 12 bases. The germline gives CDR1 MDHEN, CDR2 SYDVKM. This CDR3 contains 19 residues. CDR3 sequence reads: CASSSPVGTSGSVSNEQYF. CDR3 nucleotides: TGTGCCAGCAGTTCACCTGTAGGGACTAGCGGGTCCGTCTCCAACGAGCAGTACTTC.

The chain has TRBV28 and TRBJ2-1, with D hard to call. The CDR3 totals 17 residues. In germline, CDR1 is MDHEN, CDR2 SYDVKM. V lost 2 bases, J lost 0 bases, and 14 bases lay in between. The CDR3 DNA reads TGTGCCAGCAGTTTAATCCAGGCCCTCGCCTCCTACAATGAGCAGTTCTTC. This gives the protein CASSLIQALASYNEQFF. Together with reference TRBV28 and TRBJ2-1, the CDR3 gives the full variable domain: DVKVTQSSRYLVKRTGEKVFLECVQDMDHENMFWYRQDPGLGLRLIYFSYDVKMKEKGDIPEGYSVSREKKERFSLILESASTNQTSMYLCASSLIQALASYNEQFFGPGTRLTVL.

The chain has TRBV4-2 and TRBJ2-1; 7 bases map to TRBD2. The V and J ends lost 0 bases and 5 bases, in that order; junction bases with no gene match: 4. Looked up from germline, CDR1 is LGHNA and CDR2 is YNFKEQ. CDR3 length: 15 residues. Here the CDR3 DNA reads TGTGCCAGCAGCCAAGATAGGCTAGCGGACAATGAGCAGTTCTTC. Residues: CASSQDRLADNEQFF.

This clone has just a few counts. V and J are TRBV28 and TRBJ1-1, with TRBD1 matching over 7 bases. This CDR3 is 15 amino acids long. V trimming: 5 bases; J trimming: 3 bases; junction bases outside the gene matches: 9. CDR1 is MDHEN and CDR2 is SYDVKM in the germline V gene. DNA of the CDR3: TGTGCCAGCAGTCGCCAGGGGGTTCATGACACTGAAGCTTTCTTT. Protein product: CASSRQGVHDTEAFF.

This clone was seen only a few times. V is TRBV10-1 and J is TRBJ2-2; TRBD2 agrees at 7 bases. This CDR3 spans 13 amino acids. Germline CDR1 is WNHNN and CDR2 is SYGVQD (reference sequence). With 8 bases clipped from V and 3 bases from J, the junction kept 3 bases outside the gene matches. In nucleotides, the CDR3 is TGCGCCAGCCGGGAGGAGCACACCGGGGAGCTGTTTTTT. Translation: CASREEHTGELFF.

Here the CDR3 reads CAISESRGGPEAFF. CDR3 DNA: TGTGCCATCAGTGAGTCGCGAGGGGGCCCGGAAGCTTTCTTT. The rearrangement links TRBV10-3 to TRBJ1-1, with 7 positions matching TRBD1. The CDR3 has 14 residues. Germline trimming cut 0 bases from V and 8 bases from J; bases unmatched to any gene: 6. CDR1 and CDR2 from the germline V gene are ENHRY and SYGVKD.

The CDR3 coding sequence is TGTGCCAGCAGGCTAACCGGGACAACGGGGGAGCAGTACTTC. This sequence encodes CASRLTGTTGEQYF. The V and J genes are TRBV2 and TRBJ2-7; D is possibly TRBD1 (6 bases). The germline gives CDR1 SNHLY, CDR2 FYNNEI. The germline V and J ends were trimmed by 6 bases and 7 bases, with 19 bases remaining between them. The length of the CDR3 is 14 residues.

In nucleotides, the CDR3 is TGCAGCGTTGCCCCAGGCGGGGACACTGAAGCTTTCTTT. Protein: CSVAPGGDTEAFF. This rearrangement joins TRBV29-1 to TRBJ1-1; no reliable D call. This CDR3 has 13 residues. The V end lost 4 bases, the J end lost 3 bases, and 12 bases lay between the germline ends. CDR1 and CDR2 from the germline V gene are SQVTM and ANQGSEA.

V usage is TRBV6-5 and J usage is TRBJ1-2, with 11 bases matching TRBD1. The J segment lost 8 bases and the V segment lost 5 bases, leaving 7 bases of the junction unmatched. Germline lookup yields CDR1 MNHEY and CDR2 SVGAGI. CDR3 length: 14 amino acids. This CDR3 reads CASSRTGGARGYTF. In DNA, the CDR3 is TGTGCCAGCAGTCGGACAGGGGGCGCGAGAGGCTACACCTTC.

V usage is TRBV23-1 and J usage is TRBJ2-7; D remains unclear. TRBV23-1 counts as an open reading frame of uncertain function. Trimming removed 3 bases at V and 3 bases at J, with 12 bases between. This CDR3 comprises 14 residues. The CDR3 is CASSHFNVDYEQYF. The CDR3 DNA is TGCGCCAGCAGTCACTTCAACGTAGACTACGAGCAGTACTTC.

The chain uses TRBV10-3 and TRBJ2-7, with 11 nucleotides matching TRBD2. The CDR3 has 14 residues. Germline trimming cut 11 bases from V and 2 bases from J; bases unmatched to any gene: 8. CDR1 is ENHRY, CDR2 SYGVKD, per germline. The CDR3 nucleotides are TGTGCCTCGCGGGGACTAGCGGAAGCCTACGAGCAGTACTTC. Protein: CASRGLAEAYEQYF.

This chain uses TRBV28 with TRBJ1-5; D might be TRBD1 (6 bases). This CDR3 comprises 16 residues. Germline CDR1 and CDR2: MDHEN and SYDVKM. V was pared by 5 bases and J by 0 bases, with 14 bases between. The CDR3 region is CASSPRDTPSNQPQHF. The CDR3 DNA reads TGTGCCAGCAGTCCCCGGGACACACCTAGCAATCAGCCCCAGCATTTT.